Shown below are 27 T cell receptor beta chains from a single sample sequenced in a study of blood T cell repertoires in COVID-19 (dated by TCRdb to 2020 to 2022). The library was produced with the immunoSEQ multiplex PCR assay. In TCRdb, the immuneACCESS table is reduced to in-frame sequences with V and J assigned. These tables do not hold every clone; where another copy was compared, an unresolved V gene accounts for under half, and the others remain unexplained. The sample has 95,000 to 150,000 clones on record, 79% of them singletons. The ten largest clones add up to 3% to 4.5% of the sample. The sequencing input was peripheral blood. The receptors here all came from an elderly woman with acute or convalescent COVID-19.

This chain connects TRBV18 to TRBJ2-4, with 7 bases aligning to TRBD2. The germline CDR1 and CDR2 sequences are KGHSH and LQKENI. CDR3 length: 13 amino acids. V lost 6 bases, J lost 7 bases, and 6 bases stayed unmatched. For the CDR3, the DNA is TGTGCCAGCTCTTGGGGAGGGGAGAACATTCAGTACTTC. The encoded protein is CASSWGGENIQYF.

The chain has TRBV7-2 and TRBJ1-2, with D unclear. The CDR3 covers 14 residues. From germline, CDR1 is SGHTA and CDR2 FQGNSA. V was pared by 5 bases and J by 2 bases, with 12 bases between. The CDR3 is CASSPQTTNYGYTF. Here the CDR3 DNA reads TGTGCCAGCAGCCCACAAACCACAAACTATGGCTACACCTTC.

This sequence joins TRBV10-3 and TRBJ2-5; TRBD2 is a possible D gene (6 bases). The V and J ends lost 8 bases and 5 bases respectively, with 15 bases between them. The CDR3 length is 13 residues. The germline V gene encodes CDR1 ENHRY and CDR2 SYGVKD. The CDR3 sequence: CAILAEGWETQYF. Here the CDR3 DNA reads TGTGCCATCTTGGCGGAGGGGTGGGAGACCCAGTACTTC.

This clone has just a few counts. The J gene is TRBJ1-4, the V gene TRBV16, with TRBD1 matching over 7 bases. The CDR3 is 15 amino acids. J lost 8 bases, V lost 1 base, and 7 bases had no gene match. Germline CDR1 and CDR2: KGHSY and FQNENV. CDR3 sequence (DNA): TGTGCCAGCAGCCAATTGCGGGACAGCGGCGAAAAACTGTTTTTT. Translation gives CASSQLRDSGEKLFF. The full variable domain, its missing parts supplied by reference TRBV16 and TRBJ1-4, is GEEVAQTPKHLVRGEGQKAKLYCAPIKGHSYVFWYQQVLKNEFKFLISFQNENVFDETGMPKERFSAKCLPNSPCSLEIQATKLEDSAVYFCASSQLRDSGEKLFFGSGTQLSVL.

The chain has TRBV20-1 and TRBJ2-7; possible D gene TRBD1, 5 bases. Germline CDR1 DFQATT, CDR2 SNEGSKA (reference sequence). V was cut by 3 bases and J by 2 bases, with 14 bases left in between. The CDR3 runs to 14 residues. The CDR3 reads CSASRQGKPYEQYF. The CDR3 DNA reads as TGCAGTGCTAGTAGGCAGGGTAAGCCCTACGAGCAGTACTTC.

The chain uses TRBV6-5 and TRBJ2-7; D is unresolved. The germline V gene has CDR1 MNHEY and CDR2 SVGAGI. The CDR3 sequence is 11 residues long. The ends were cut back, 10 bases at V and 7 bases at J, with 14 bases in the middle. The CDR3 reads CATLYVREQYF. CDR3 DNA sequence: TGTGCCACCCTGTACGTGCGGGAGCAGTACTTC.

The chain couples TRBV2 to TRBJ1-5; 9 nucleotides match TRBD1. CDR3 length: 14 amino acids. The J segment lost 3 bases and the V segment lost 7 bases, leaving 4 bases of the junction unmatched. Germline CDR1 reads SNHLY; CDR2 reads FYNNEI. CDR3 amino acids: CASNGQGINQPQHF. The CDR3 DNA reads as TGTGCCAGCAACGGACAGGGGATCAATCAGCCCCAGCATTTT.

This clone came up once. V and J are TRBV4-3 and TRBJ2-7, with TRBD1 matching over 7 bases. The CDR3 is 14 residues long. Trimming cost V 3 bases and J 8 bases; bases outside gene matches: 10. Germline-derived CDR1 and CDR2 are LGHNA and YSLEER. CDR3 in amino acids: CASSQPGQLNQQYF. The CDR3 bases are TGCGCCAGCAGCCAGCCGGGACAGCTAAACCAGCAGTACTTC.

V is TRBV12-2 and J is TRBJ2-2; TRBD2, the D gene given by the table, was not confirmed from the DNA. TRBV12-2 is listed as a pseudogene. The CDR3 covers 13 residues. CDR3 DNA: TGTGCAAGTCGCTCTGCGGGGGGCGGGGAGCTGTTTTTT. This gives the protein CASRSAGGGELFF.

The chain links TRBV6-2 or TRBV6-3 to TRBJ2-7, with 8 positions matching TRBD2. CDR3 size: 19 residues. CDR1 is MNHEY, CDR2 SVGEGT, per germline. The V gene end was trimmed by 2 bases and the J gene end by 1 base; junction bases not matched to a gene: 16. For the CDR3, the DNA is TGTGCCAGCAGTTACCTCCCGCCGGGGGGGAGCGGGAGTTCCTACGAGCAGTACTTC. Translated, it gives CASSYLPPGGSGSSYEQYF.

The chain links TRBV19 to TRBJ1-5; 11 nucleotides match TRBD1. The germline V gene has CDR1 LNHDA and CDR2 SQIVND (reference sequence). The CDR3 contains 13 residues. Unmatched junction bases numbered 3, after V lost 8 bases and J lost 6 bases. Written as DNA, the CDR3 is TGTGCCAGTGGCGGGACAGGGGGTCAGCCCCAGCATTTT. Translation: CASGGTGGQPQHF.

The chain couples TRBV12-5 to TRBJ1-2; possible D gene TRBD1, 5 bases. The V gene lost 3 bases and the J gene lost 0 bases, with 14 bases spanning the gap. Germline CDR1 is LGHNT and CDR2 is FRNRAP. The CDR3 has 16 amino acids. The chain's CDR3 is CASGFSDSLSNYGYTF. CDR3 nucleotides: TGTGCTAGTGGTTTCTCAGACAGCCTCTCTAACTATGGCTACACCTTC. The complete variable domain, with remaining parts taken from reference TRBV12-5 and TRBJ1-2, reads DARVTQTPRHKVTEMGQEVTMRCQPILGHNTVFWYRQTMMQGLELLAYFRNRAPLDDSGMPKDRFSAEMPDATLATLKIQPSEPRDSAVYFCASGFSDSLSNYGYTFGSGTRLTVV.

V is TRBV5-1 and J is TRBJ1-1; 7 nucleotides agree with TRBD1. Germline CDR1 SGHRS, CDR2 YFSETQ. V dropped 6 bases and J dropped 1; count of bases not matched to a gene: 9. The CDR3 consists of 15 residues. CDR3 region: CASTSDRARNTEAFF. The DNA for the CDR3 is TGCGCCAGCACTTCCGACAGGGCGAGGAACACTGAAGCTTTCTTT.

The chain couples TRBV16 to TRBJ1-6; a possible D gene is TRBD1 (6 bases). CDR1 and CDR2 (germline): KGHSY, FQNENV. The CDR3 loop spans 14 amino acids. Trimming removed 4 bases at V and 7 bases at J, with 11 bases between. This CDR3 reads CASSPDSRNSPLHF. The CDR3, as DNA: TGTGCCAGCAGCCCGGACAGCAGAAATTCACCCCTCCACTTT.

This chain links TRBV4-2 with TRBJ2-1, with TRBD1 identical over 9 bases. Per germline, CDR1 LGHNA and CDR2 YNFKEQ. V trimming: 4 bases; J trimming: 8 bases; junction bases outside the gene matches: 12. The CDR3 length is 16 residues. CDR3 nucleotides: TGTGCCAGCAGCCCCCCTAGGAACAGGGGGCGCGATGAGCAGTTCTTC. Translation gives CASSPPRNRGRDEQFF.

This clone was picked up many times. The chain combines TRBV2 with TRBJ2-1, with no clear D. Trimming stripped 7 bases from V and 8 bases from J, with 12 bases between. Germline V gene data show CDR1 as SNHLY and CDR2 as FYNNEI. CDR3 size: 12 residues. Written as DNA, the CDR3 is TGTGCCAGCAAGCCCGACGCGGATGAGCAGTTCTTC. Encoded protein: CASKPDADEQFF.

This chain joins TRBV19 and TRBJ2-1; TRBD2 aligns across 10 bases. Germline assignment: CDR1 LNHDA and CDR2 SQIVND (reference sequence). The CDR3 runs 14 residues. The J segment lost 7 bases and the V segment lost 7 bases, leaving 7 bases of the junction unmatched. For the CDR3, the DNA is TGTGCCAGTAAACCCCTAGCGGGAGTTAATGAGCAGTTCTTC. It translates to CASKPLAGVNEQFF.

J is TRBJ2-5 and V is TRBV5-6; possible D gene TRBD2, 5 bases. The CDR3 extends over 14 amino acids. With 2 bases removed from V and 5 bases from J, the gap between germline ends came to 13 bases. The V gene's germline CDR1 is SGHDT and CDR2 YYEEEE. CDR3 sequence: CASSLAGEWETQYF. CDR3 bases: TGTGCCAGCAGCTTAGCCGGGGAGTGGGAGACCCAGTACTTC.

The chain links TRBV27 to TRBJ2-1; 10 bases map to TRBD2. CDR1 is MNHEY and CDR2 is SMNVEV in the germline V gene (reference sequence). The CDR3 contains 14 residues. V shed 5 bases and J 7 bases; nucleotides not matched to a gene: 5. The CDR3 sequence is CASSNLAGVNEQFF. The CDR3, as DNA: TGTGCCAGCAGTAACCTAGCGGGAGTTAATGAGCAGTTCTTC.

V and J are TRBV18 and TRBJ2-1; no clear D. CDR1 is KGHSH and CDR2 is LQKENI in the germline V gene. This CDR3 comprises 16 residues. V was pared by 4 bases and J by 7 bases, with 20 bases between. CDR3 residues: CASSLAPPVGGNEQFF. The CDR3 DNA reads as TGTGCCAGCTCACTCGCACCGCCTGTCGGCGGAAATGAGCAGTTCTTC.

The chain is built from TRBV7-2 and TRBJ2-3, with 14 nucleotides matching TRBD2. In germline, CDR1 is SGHTA, CDR2 FQGNSA. CDR3 length: 16 residues. V shed 0 bases, J shed 5 bases, and the junction held 1 base outside the gene matches. CDR3 sequence (DNA): TGTGCCAGCAGCTTAGCCGGGACTAGCGGGGGAGATACGCAGTATTTT. This codes for CASSLAGTSGGDTQYF. The variable domain in full, with the rest retrieved from reference TRBV7-2 and TRBJ2-3, is GAGVSQSPSNKVTEKGKDVELRCDPISGHTALYWYRQSLGQGLEFLIYFQGNSAPDKSGLPSDRFSAERTGGSVSTLTIQRTQQEDSAVYLCASSLAGTSGGDTQYFGPGTRLTVL.

This rearrangement joins TRBV6-4 to TRBJ2-7, with TRBD2 matching 8 bases. Germline loops: CDR1 MRHNA, CDR2 SNTAGT. The J segment lost 0 bases and the V segment lost 6 bases, leaving 19 bases of the junction unmatched. This CDR3 spans 19 amino acids. CDR3 nucleotides: TGTGCCAGCAGACAATTAGCGGGGTCACAATCATACAGCTCCTACGAGCAGTACTTC. This codes for CASRQLAGSQSYSSYEQYF.

The genes are TRBV7-2 and TRBJ2-2, with a possible D match to TRBD1 (5 bases). Trimming stripped 1 base from V and 8 bases from J, with 14 bases between. The CDR3 has 15 amino acids. Germline values: CDR1 SGHTA, CDR2 FQGNSA. The chain's CDR3 is CASSLVLSGAGELFF. The CDR3 DNA sequence: TGTGCCAGCAGCTTAGTGTTAAGTGGGGCAGGGGAGCTGTTTTTT.

This chain connects TRBV10-1 to TRBJ1-2; 7 nucleotides match TRBD1. The CDR3 sequence is 15 residues long. The V segment lost 2 bases and the J segment 2 bases; nucleotides outside the gene matches: 5. Germline CDR1 is WNHNN and CDR2 is SYGVQD (reference sequence). The CDR3 DNA sequence: TGCGCCAGCAGTGAGACAGGGGATAGGAACTATGGCTACACCTTC. Its protein is CASSETGDRNYGYTF.

This clone was counted a single time. Different DNA sequences within this sample yield the same CDR3. The V and J genes are TRBV9 and TRBJ1-5; no firm D call. The CDR3 extends over 15 amino acids. V was cut by 2 bases and J by 0 bases, with 9 bases left in between. In germline, CDR1 is SGDLS, CDR2 YYNGEE. Here the CDR3 DNA reads TGTGCCAGCAGCGTGACACCTTATAGCAATCAGCCCCAGCATTTT. This gives the protein CASSVTPYSNQPQHF.

The chain employs TRBV4-2 and TRBJ2-7; 9 nucleotides match TRBD1. The ends lost 2 bases at V and 1 base at J; junction bases unmatched: 3. The CDR3 covers 15 residues. Looked up from germline, CDR1 is LGHNA and CDR2 is YNFKEQ. Written as DNA, the CDR3 is TGTGCCAGCAGCCAAAGACAGGGGGGATCCTACGAGCAGTACTTC. Amino acid sequence: CASSQRQGGSYEQYF.

The rearrangement uses TRBV7-9 and TRBJ1-1, with TRBD1 matching over 8 bases. This CDR3 is 14 amino acids long. CDR1 and CDR2 (germline): SEHNR, FQNEAQ (reference sequence). After removal of 6 bases from V and 0 bases from J, the junction contained 3 bases not matched to a gene. The CDR3 DNA follows: TGTGCCAGCAGAGTGGACAGGGTGAACACTGAAGCTTTCTTT. Its translation is CASRVDRVNTEAFF.